Listed here is a single T cell receptor (beta chain). What it binds is not known. The source of the sample is a study of identical twins. Study-wide findings and caveats: Within cord blood, abundant beta clonotypes carried fewer insertions, but memory repertoires showed no such trend.

TCRdb re-called the 5' RACE reads with MiXCR, one entry per CDR3 protein. The sample has more than 400,000 distinct CDR3 sequences, over 12% seen once; the top ten hold nearly 0.45%. Germline trimming cut 4 bases from V and 0 bases from J; bases unmatched to any gene: 11. CDR1 is SQVTM and CDR2 is ANQGSEA in the germline V gene. The length of the CDR3 is 17 residues. The same specimen was also included in a second study, on yellow fever vaccine responses in identical twins. That work adds: Vaccine-induced T cell responses in twins were reportedly observed to appear partly convergent, partly personalized.

This TCR derives from a woman between 18 and 29 years old in good health. Sequences were obtained from CD4+ T cells sorted from blood. The V call is TRBV29-1, the J call TRBJ2-1, with 8 bases lining up with TRBD2. The CDR3 DNA reads TGCAGCGTTGTCCGACAAGCGGGAGAGATCTCCTACAATGAGCAGTTCTTC. It yields the protein CSVVRQAGEISYNEQFF.